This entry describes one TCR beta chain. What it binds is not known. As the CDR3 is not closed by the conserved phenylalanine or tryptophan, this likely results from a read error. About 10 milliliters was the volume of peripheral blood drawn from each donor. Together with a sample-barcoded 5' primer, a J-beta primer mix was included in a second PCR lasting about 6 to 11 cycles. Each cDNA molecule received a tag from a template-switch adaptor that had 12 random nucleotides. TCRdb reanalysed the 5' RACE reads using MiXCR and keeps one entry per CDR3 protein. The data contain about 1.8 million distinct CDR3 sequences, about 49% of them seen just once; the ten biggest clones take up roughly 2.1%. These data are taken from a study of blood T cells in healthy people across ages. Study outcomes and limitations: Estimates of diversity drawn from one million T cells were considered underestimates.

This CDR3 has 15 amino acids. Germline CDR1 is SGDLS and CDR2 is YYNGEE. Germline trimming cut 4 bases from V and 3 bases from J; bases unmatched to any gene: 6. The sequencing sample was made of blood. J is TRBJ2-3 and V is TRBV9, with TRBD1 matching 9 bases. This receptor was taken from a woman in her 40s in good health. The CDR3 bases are TGTGCCAGCAGCTTTACGACAGGGGGAACAGATACGCAGTATGTT. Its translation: CASSFTTGGTDTQYV.